The rows below give T cell receptor delta chains drawn from one sample of a study of Vδ1+ human thymocytes. TCRdb called clones from the multiplex PCR reads again using CATT. The repertoire holds 50,000 to 60,000 delta-chain clones, with more than 13% as singletons. Sequencing was done on a sample of Vdelta1+ gamma-delta thymocytes from the thymus. The origin of the receptors is a girl in the first two years of life who had congenital heart surgery. The CDR3 runs from the conserved cysteine through the conserved F or W. The D gene is left open where the match is weak. A row's size may be missing; if present it is once, few, many or a size class.

clone_size | d_call | j_call | v_call | cdr3_nt | cdr3_aa
few | TRDD3 | TRDJ2 | TRDV1 | TGTGCTCTTGGGGAACTTAGCCTACTGGGGGATACAGCTCGGGCAGCACAACTCTTCTTT | CALGELSLLGDTARAAQLFF
- | TRDD3 | TRDJ1 | TRDV1 | TGTGCTCTTGGGGAACCCACCGTTCCTCCCCAGCCGGGACTGGGGACATTCACCGATAAACTCATCTTT | CALGEPTVPPQPGLGTFTDKLIF
- | TRDD3 | TRDJ1 | TRDV1 | TGTGCTCTTGGGGAAATCTCCGCTCCCAACTGGGGGATACGCACCGATAAACTCATCTTT | CALGEISAPNWGIRTDKLIF
- | - | TRDJ1 | TRDV3 | TGTGCCCCGTGTGGGGGGGGTCCACATAAACTCATCTTT | CAPCGGGPHKLIF
few | TRDD3 | TRDJ1 | TRDV1 | TGTGCTCTTGGGAACCCCTCACATTACTGGGGGATAGACCAGTACACCGATAAACTCATCTTT | CALGNPSHYWGIDQYTDKLIF
few | - | TRDJ1 | TRDV1 | TGTGCTCTTGGGAAGGCCTTCCCATTTCTGGGGGATAAACTCATCTTT | CALGKAFPFLGDKLIF
few | TRDD3 | TRDJ1 | TRDV1 | TGTGCTCTTGGGGAACGGGGCCCTTCGCTCTCCTTATGGGGGATACGCCTGGCCGATAAACTCATCTTT | CALGERGPSLSLWGIRLADKLIF
few | - | TRDJ1 | TRDV1 | TGTGCTCTTGGGGTCCCCCGACAACGAGGCTATTATAAACTCATCTTT | CALGVPRQRGYYKLIF
few | - | TRDJ1 | TRDV1 | TGTGCTCTTGGGTCCCTGGCCCGGATCCACACCGATAAACTCATCTTT | CALGSLARIHTDKLIF
- | - | TRDJ1 | TRAV29/DV5 | TGTGCAGCAGGGTTGCGAAACGGTGGCGAGGATGCGTACACCGATAAACTCATCTTT | CAAGLRNGGEDAYTDKLIF
- | TRDD3 | TRDJ1 | TRDV1 | TGTGCTCTTGGGAACCATGTCCCGGGGGATACGGAGGGAACCGATAAACTCATCTTT | CALGNHVPGDTEGTDKLIF